A single sample is the source of the 13 T cell receptor beta chains below, sequenced in a study of CD8 T cells in Susac syndrome. RNA in amounts of roughly 0.45 to 1 ug was reverse transcribed with random hexamers. TCRdb fed the immunoSEQ multiplex PCR reads into MiXCR, producing one record per CDR3 protein. The sample lists approximately 280,000 distinct CDR3 sequences, approximately 85% occurring once. The source material was CD8+ T cells from PBMCs. The source of these receptors is a human donor with multiple sclerosis.

The chain carries TRBV20-1 and TRBJ2-1, with D tentatively TRBD1 or TRBD2 (5 bases each). CDR3 length: 16 amino acids. V was pared by 8 bases and J by 0 bases, with 20 bases between. Germline-derived CDR1 and CDR2 are DFQATT and SNEGSKA (reference sequence). The CDR3 loop reads CSPWGTSRSSYNEQFF. DNA of the CDR3: TGCAGTCCTTGGGGGACGAGCCGCAGCTCCTACAATGAGCAGTTCTTC.

The chain carries TRBV29-1 and TRBJ2-7; 7 positions agree with TRBD2. There are 15 residues in the CDR3. V lost 0 bases and J lost 4; bases outside the gene matches: 9. Germline CDR1 reads SQVTM; CDR2 reads ANQGSEA. The CDR3 DNA reads TGCAGCGTTGAAGAAGGGGCGGGAGAAGCTTACGAGCAGTACTTC. Amino acids: CSVEEGAGEAYEQYF.

The CDR3 is CASSSRTSGRWVDEQFF. The CDR3 region has the DNA TGTGCCAGCAGTTCCCGGACTAGCGGGAGGTGGGTAGATGAGCAGTTCTTC. The genes are TRBV28 and TRBJ2-1, with TRBD2 identical over 14 bases. The CDR3 length is 17 residues. Germline values: CDR1 MDHEN, CDR2 SYDVKM. With V trimmed by 4 bases and J by 8 bases, 10 bases remained unmatched.

This clonotype was recorded only once. The chain combines TRBV11-2 with TRBJ2-7, with 7 bases lining up with TRBD2. This CDR3 region has 13 residues. J was trimmed by 5 bases and V by 9 bases; bases with no gene match: 10. CDR1 and CDR2 from the germline V gene are SGHAT and FQNNGV. DNA of the CDR3: TGTGCCAGTGGGAGGGGCGTACCGGACGAGCAGTACTTC. Protein: CASGRGVPDEQYF. Complete variable domain (other parts from reference TRBV11-2 and TRBJ2-7): EAGVAQSPRYKIIEKRQSVAFWCNPISGHATLYWYQQILGQGPKLLIQFQNNGVVDDSQLPKDRFSAERLKGVDSTLKIQPAKLEDSAVYLCASGRGVPDEQYFGPGTRLTVT.

The V and J genes are TRBV19 and TRBJ2-1; 12 nucleotides agree with TRBD2. In germline, CDR1 is LNHDA, CDR2 SQIVND (reference sequence). V dropped 6 bases and J dropped 8; count of bases not matched to a gene: 11. The CDR3 length is 16 residues. CDR3 in amino acids: CASRGGLAGGGYEQFF. In nucleotides, the CDR3 is TGTGCCAGTAGAGGAGGTCTAGCGGGAGGGGGGTATGAGCAGTTCTTC.

The genes are TRBV6-5 and TRBJ1-6; D gene uncertain. Trimming took off 0 bases at V and 5 bases at J, with 14 bases between the two ends. The length of the CDR3 is 17 residues. CDR1 MNHEY and CDR2 SVGAGI come from the germline V gene. This CDR3 is CASSYSGKNLDNSPLHF. CDR3 sequence (DNA): TGTGCCAGCAGTTACTCCGGGAAAAACTTAGATAATTCACCCCTCCACTTT.

In nucleotides, the CDR3 is TGTGCCAGCAGCTCCGGGACAGGGCGCAACGAGCAGTACTTC. Residues: CASSSGTGRNEQYF. The genes are TRBV7-9 and TRBJ2-7; 9 nucleotides agree with TRBD1. The length of the CDR3 is 14 residues. Germline CDR1 SEHNR, CDR2 FQNEAQ (reference sequence). V shed 4 bases and J 5 bases; nucleotides not matched to a gene: 6.

V usage is TRBV5-6 and J usage is TRBJ2-7; D is possibly TRBD1 or TRBD2 (5 bases each). CDR3 size: 14 residues. Per the germline V gene, CDR1 is SGHDT and CDR2 is YYEEEE. The germline V and J ends were trimmed by 7 bases and 5 bases, with 19 bases remaining between them. In nucleotides, the CDR3 is TGTGCCAGCTATCGGGACCAAATGCCACACGAGCAGTACTTC. It translates to CASYRDQMPHEQYF.

The chain joins TRBV7-2 to TRBJ2-6; D not certain. CDR1 is SGHTA and CDR2 is FQGNSA in the germline V gene. The CDR3 is 17 amino acids. V shed 4 bases and J shed 1 base, with 14 bases lying between them. The CDR3 loop reads CASSSNILRSGANVLTF. In DNA, the CDR3 is TGTGCCAGCAGCTCGAATATCTTAAGGTCTGGGGCCAACGTCCTGACTTTC.

This clonotype was picked up a small number of times. This chain joins TRBV6-2 or TRBV6-3 and TRBJ1-1; unclear D gene. Germline-derived CDR1 and CDR2 are MNHEY and SVGEGT. The CDR3 loop spans 12 amino acids. Trimming removed 2 bases from V and 0 bases from J, with 1 base in between. In DNA, the CDR3 is TGTGCCAGCAGTTACATGAACACTGAAGCTTTCTTT. Protein sequence: CASSYMNTEAFF.

This clonotype appeared a few times. V and J are TRBV5-6 and TRBJ2-7, with D uncertain. V was pared by 2 bases and J by 4 bases, with 13 bases between. Germline values: CDR1 SGHDT, CDR2 YYEEEE. The CDR3 extends over 14 amino acids. The CDR3 sequence is CASSFENSLYEQYF. The DNA of the CDR3 is TGTGCCAGCAGCTTTGAAAATAGTCTGTACGAGCAGTACTTC.

The rearrangement links TRBV7-3 to TRBJ2-3, with 7 nucleotides matching TRBD1. After removal of 0 bases from V and 0 bases from J, the junction contained 9 bases not matched to a gene. From germline, CDR1 is SGHTA and CDR2 FQGTGA. This CDR3 has 18 residues. CDR3 in DNA: TGTGCCAGCAGCTTAACGGACAACAGGGGAAGAAGCACAGATACGCAGTATTTT. Its translation is CASSLTDNRGRSTDTQYF.

Worth noting for this clonotype: One end of the junction varies from germline; a read error may be responsible. The chain couples TRBV28 to TRBJ2-7; TRBD2 is a possible D gene (5 bases). This CDR3 comprises 13 residues. Germline V lookup: CDR1 MDHEN, CDR2 SYDVKM. In DNA form, the CDR3 reads TGTGCCAGCAATTTACGGGGCTCCTACGAGCAGTACTTC. Protein sequence: CASNLRGSYEQYF.